This TCR beta chain was captured by sequencing in a study of blood T cell repertoires in COVID-19. Background on the study: Sources were T cells, B-cell-depleted T cells, or PBMCs; the material itself was cDNA or gDNA.

As processed by the authors: By means of reference gene primer amplification, nucleated cell counts were estimated. Only in-frame clones appear in the TCRdb table, and some are missing; sequencing was by immunoSEQ multiplex PCR. V and J calls and clone size come straight from that table; D and trimming were deduced from the DNA. The sample has over 300,000 clones, around 87% seen once. After removal of 8 bases from V and 6 bases from J, the junction contained 12 bases not matched to a gene. The length of the CDR3 is 15 residues. Germline assignment: CDR1 SNHLY and CDR2 FYNNEI. The TCR sequence derives from a man between 18 and 29 years old with active or convalescent COVID-19. Sequenced: peripheral blood. This chain uses TRBV2 with TRBJ2-2, with 7 nucleotides matching TRBD2. For the CDR3, the DNA is TGTGCCAGCCTTGACAACGGGGGGAAAGCCGGGGAGCTGTTTTTT. Translation: CASLDNGGKAGELFF.